Described below is a single T cell receptor beta chain sequence and its context. The antigen is undetermined. Random-hexamer reverse transcription was applied to roughly 0.5 to 1 ug RNA. TCRdb independently ran MiXCR on the immunoSEQ multiplex PCR reads; one entry per CDR3 protein. The sample contains approximately 94,000 distinct CDR3 sequences, 95% of which appear only once. This sample was included in a study of CD8 T cells in Susac syndrome. Looking at the study overall: Active disease was present in over five of the sequenced Susac syndrome patients, and remission in about eight. General study points: There were 15 to 20 Susac-specific public clones in total CD8+ repertoires and a few in CD8+ TEMRA repertoires.

Trimming pared 0 bases from V and 3 bases from J, leaving 12 bases between. CDR1 and CDR2 from the germline V gene are MGHRA and YSYEKL. The CDR3 is made up of 16 amino acids. The source of this sequence is a human donor with Susac syndrome. The chain couples TRBV4-1 to TRBJ1-5; possible D gene TRBD1, 5 bases. The sample comprised CD8+ T cells from PBMCs. The CDR3 sequence is CASSQDAGVFNQPQHF. In DNA, the CDR3 is TGCGCCAGCAGCCAAGACGCGGGGGTGTTCAATCAGCCCCAGCATTTT.